A single sample gave rise to the 15 T cell receptor beta chains below, sequenced in a study of cytomegalovirus exposure and HLA in healthy donors. Assay used: immunoSEQ multiplex PCR; TCRdb lists only in-frame clones, some missing. The sample includes around 160,000 clones, 70% to 90% of them seen just once. Sequencing input: PBMCs. These receptors were obtained from a young man in good health and CMV-seronegative.

This chain links TRBV14 with TRBJ2-1; D is unresolved. Trimming left V 0 bases short and J 4 bases short, with 10 bases between. Germline assignment: CDR1 SGHDN and CDR2 FVKESK. The CDR3 totals 15 residues. The CDR3 DNA is TGTGCCAGCAGCCAAGAGTCTGCTAGTTACAATGAGCAGTTCTTC. Protein: CASSQESASYNEQFF.

The chain carries TRBV6-6 and TRBJ2-1, with D tentatively TRBD1 (6 bases). V was pared by 5 bases and J by 4 bases, with 15 bases between. CDR3 length equals 15 residues. The germline V gene has CDR1 MNHNY and CDR2 SVGAGI (reference sequence). DNA for the CDR3: TGTGCCAGCAGTCCCAGGGGCCGCCTTTACAATGAGCAGTTCTTC. Its protein product is CASSPRGRLYNEQFF.

This chain connects TRBV27 to TRBJ2-5; no clear D. With 5 bases removed from V and 0 bases from J, the gap between germline ends came to 10 bases. The CDR3 runs 14 residues. Germline-derived CDR1 and CDR2 are MNHEY and SMNVEV (reference sequence). CDR3 residues: CASSNWQDQETQYF. CDR3 in DNA: TGTGCCAGCAGTAACTGGCAGGACCAAGAGACCCAGTACTTC.

The rearrangement joins TRBV4-1 to TRBJ2-2; D possibly corresponds to TRBD1 (6 bases). CDR1 and CDR2 (germline): MGHRA, YSYEKL. Trimming cost V 2 bases and J 6 bases, with 10 bases left between them. This CDR3 contains 14 residues. DNA for the CDR3: TGCGCCAGCAGCCAACAGGGGCTGGCCGGGGAGCTGTTTTTT. Encoded protein: CASSQQGLAGELFF.

The V gene is TRBV28, the J gene TRBJ2-1; 10 nucleotides agree with TRBD2. The CDR3 has 15 residues. Germline CDR1 reads MDHEN; CDR2 reads SYDVKM. Germline trimming cut 6 bases from V and 5 bases from J; bases unmatched to any gene: 7. In nucleotides, the CDR3 is TGTGCCAGCAGCACCCAACTAGCGGGAAACAATGAGCAGTTCTTC. Translated, it gives CASSTQLAGNNEQFF.

The chain joins TRBV4-1 to TRBJ2-2; 11 bases align to TRBD2. The CDR3 spans 16 residues. The V gene end was trimmed by 3 bases and the J gene end by 1 base; junction bases not matched to a gene: 1. CDR1 MGHRA and CDR2 YSYEKL come from the germline V gene. CDR3 protein: CASSQGTSGNTGELFF. CDR3 DNA sequence: TGCGCCAGCAGCCAGGGGACTAGCGGGAACACCGGGGAGCTGTTTTTT.

The gene calls are TRBV4-2 and TRBJ2-5; 9 bases are shared with TRBD1. After removal of 1 base from V and 13 bases from J, the junction contained 10 bases not matched to a gene. Germline CDR1 LGHNA, CDR2 YNFKEQ. The CDR3 sequence is 14 residues long. CDR3 sequence: CASSQVNGDRETYF. CDR3 bases: TGTGCCAGCAGCCAAGTAAATGGGGACAGGGAGACGTACTTC.

This chain links TRBV5-4 with TRBJ2-5; TRBD1 matches 7 bases. The ends lost 4 bases at V and 5 bases at J; junction bases unmatched: 14. The CDR3 is 16 residues long. The germline gives CDR1 SGHNT, CDR2 YYREEE (reference sequence). CDR3 in amino acids: CASSAPPQGMRETQYF. The CDR3 DNA sequence: TGTGCCAGCAGCGCACCGCCACAGGGGATGCGCGAGACCCAGTACTTC.

The rearrangement links TRBV9 to TRBJ2-1, with 15 positions matching TRBD2. CDR1 is SGDLS, CDR2 YYNGEE, per germline. J gave up 7 bases and V 3 bases, and 11 bases lay outside the gene matches. The CDR3 sequence is 18 residues long. Written as DNA, the CDR3 is TGTGCCAGCAGCGCGCGGCTTGTCGGACTAGCGGGAGGGAATGAGCAGTTCTTC. It yields the protein CASSARLVGLAGGNEQFF.

The sample holds one count of this clone. V gene TRBV19 combines with J gene TRBJ2-7; 7 bases line up with TRBD2. Germline V CDR1 and CDR2: LNHDA, SQIVND (reference sequence). The CDR3 loop spans 12 amino acids. The trim removed 6 bases at V and 5 bases at J, leaving 4 bases unmatched. The CDR3 region is CASSGGGNEQYF. CDR3 bases: TGTGCCAGTAGCGGCGGGGGAAACGAGCAGTACTTC.

V and J are TRBV29-1 and TRBJ2-1; 11 nucleotides line up with TRBD1. Germline assignment: CDR1 SQVTM and CDR2 ANQGSEA. This CDR3 contains 14 residues. The V gene end was trimmed by 4 bases and the J gene end by 7 bases; junction bases not matched to a gene: 6. The CDR3, as DNA: TGCAGCGTTGTGGACAGGGGGCGAAGGAATGAGCAGTTCTTC. As protein: CSVVDRGRRNEQFF.

The chain recombines TRBV29-1 with TRBJ2-3; D might be TRBD2 (5 bases). The CDR3 contains 11 residues. Germline V CDR1 and CDR2: SQVTM, ANQGSEA. The ends were cut back, 7 bases at V and 8 bases at J, with 13 bases in the middle. The CDR3 nucleotides are TGCAGCGGCCTTCATGCGGGTACGCAGTATTTT. It yields the protein CSGLHAGTQYF.

This chain connects TRBV5-6 to TRBJ1-2, with D possibly TRBD1 on 6 matching bases. Germline V gene data show CDR1 as SGHDT and CDR2 as YYEEEE. Trimming took off 0 bases at V and 4 bases at J, with 19 bases between the two ends. This CDR3 is 17 amino acids long. The CDR3 DNA sequence: TGTGCCAGCAGCTTGGTTACTGACAGGTATCGTGGCTATGGCTACACCTTC. Residues: CASSLVTDRYRGYGYTF.

The genes are TRBV15 and TRBJ1-5, with D possibly being TRBD1 (5 bases). CDR3 length: 15 amino acids. The V gene lost 0 bases and the J gene lost 10 bases, with 16 bases spanning the gap. Germline V gene data show CDR1 as LNHNV and CDR2 as YYDKDF (reference sequence). The CDR3 sequence is CATSREGTGYYPQHF. CDR3 DNA sequence: TGTGCCACCAGCAGAGAGGGTACAGGCTATTATCCCCAGCATTTT.

V gene TRBV6-6 combines with J gene TRBJ2-7; D is uncertain. CDR3 length: 13 amino acids. CDR1 and CDR2 (germline): MNHNY, SVGAGI (reference sequence). V was shortened by 4 bases and J by 5 bases, with 12 bases between the two germline ends. CDR3 region: CASSSSENNEQYF. The CDR3 DNA sequence: TGTGCCAGCAGTTCCAGCGAGAATAACGAGCAGTACTTC.